These 17 T cell receptor beta chains came from one sample sequenced in a study of read filtering for tumor transcriptome and immune sequencing. From 300 to 450 ng of RNA, a library with molecular barcoded alpha/delta and beta/gamma adaptors was made. TCRdb processed the reads anew with MiXCR; each CDR3 protein has one entry. The table lists approximately 62,000 distinct CDR3 sequences, roughly 19% of them singletons. Sequencing used a population of CD138-negative cells sorted from bone marrow. These receptors originate from a donor at least 40 years old with multiple myeloma.

As for this clonotype: Possible read error: a much larger clone is one base away. The J gene is TRBJ2-3, the V gene TRBV4-1, with D possibly being TRBD1 (5 bases). Germline CDR1 is MGHRA and CDR2 is YSYEKL. The CDR3 spans 13 residues. In nucleotides, the CDR3 is TGCGCCAGCAGCCAAGGGCCCACAGGTACGCAGTATTTT. It specifies CASSQGPTGTQYF.

This clonotype was recorded at least ten times. In nucleotides, the CDR3 is TGTGCCAGCAGCCAGGTGACTAGCGGGAGTGGCACAGATACGCAGTATTTT. Translated, it gives CASSQVTSGSGTDTQYF. The V gene is TRBV4-2, the J gene TRBJ2-3; 12 bases are shared with TRBD2. The V segment lost 3 bases and the J segment 1 base; nucleotides outside the gene matches: 5. From germline, CDR1 is LGHNA and CDR2 YNFKEQ. The CDR3 is 17 residues long.

This clonotype occurred once. A read error may explain this, as a much larger clone is one base away. J is TRBJ2-1 and V is TRBV5-1; possibly TRBD1 for D (5 bases). The CDR3 contains 14 residues. Per germline, CDR1 SGHRS and CDR2 YFSETQ. V was trimmed by 9 bases and J by 2 bases, leaving 15 bases between them. The CDR3 sequence: CATSREQAYNEQFF. The CDR3 DNA is TGCGCCACCTCAAGGGAACAGGCCTACAATGAGCAGTTCTTC.

Many counts were recorded for this clonotype. The chain couples TRBV11-2 to TRBJ2-1; TRBD2 aligns across 7 bases. Per the germline V gene, CDR1 is SGHAT and CDR2 is FQNNGV. The CDR3 totals 14 residues. Unmatched junction bases numbered 10, after V lost 5 bases and J lost 9 bases. This CDR3 is CASSLGRGSIEQFF. The CDR3 DNA follows: TGTGCCAGCAGCCTAGGGCGGGGGTCTATTGAGCAGTTCTTC.

This clonotype has at least ten counts. This chain links TRBV19 with TRBJ2-1, with 12 nucleotides matching TRBD2. The CDR3 covers 15 residues. The ends lost 0 bases at V and 13 bases at J; junction bases unmatched: 7. The germline V gene has CDR1 LNHDA and CDR2 SQIVND (reference sequence). The CDR3 DNA sequence: TGTGCCAGTAGTATAGAAAGGACTAGCGGGGTTCCTCAGTTCTTC. Protein product: CASSIERTSGVPQFF.

This chain links TRBV5-1 with TRBJ1-3; D unresolved. Trimming cost V 4 bases and J 3 bases, with 11 bases left between them. This CDR3 spans 14 amino acids. Germline values: CDR1 SGHRS, CDR2 YFSETQ. The CDR3 sequence is CASSTDGVGNTIYF. The CDR3 DNA sequence: TGCGCCAGCAGCACGGACGGCGTTGGAAACACCATATATTTT.

The gene calls are TRBV19 and TRBJ2-4, with D maybe TRBD1 (6 bases). The CDR3 is 15 amino acids. Trimming took off 3 bases at V and 0 bases at J, with 9 bases between the two ends. Germline CDR1 LNHDA, CDR2 SQIVND (reference sequence). CDR3 sequence reads: CASSITGLAKNIQYF. CDR3 nucleotides: TGTGCCAGTAGTATCACAGGGTTAGCCAAAAACATTCAGTACTTC.

This clonotype was observed a single time. The junction and the germline gene differ at one end; a read error may be behind it. V and J are TRBV29-1 and TRBJ2-7; possibly TRBD2 for D (6 bases). Germline V CDR1 and CDR2: SQVTM, ANQGSEA. The CDR3 is 13 residues long. The CDR3 sequence is CSVEGGDSYERYF. CDR3 coding DNA: TGCAGCGTTGAGGGAGGAGACTCCTACGAGCGGTACTTC.

Of note for this clonotype: Being one base from a much bigger clone, this may be a read error. The chain employs TRBV7-3 and TRBJ2-2; D is uncertain. The CDR3 runs 13 residues. The V end was cut by 5 bases, the J end by 6 bases, with 10 bases between. Germline V gene sequence: CDR1 SGHTA, CDR2 FQGTGA. The DNA of the CDR3 is TGTGCCAGCAGCGGGTCAGCAGCCGGGGAGCTGTTTTTT. Protein product: CASSGSAAGELFF. The whole variable domain, filled in from reference TRBV7-3 and TRBJ2-2, reads GAGVSQTPSNKVTEKGKYVELRCDPISGHTALYWYRQSLGQGPEFLIYFQGTGAADDSGLPNDRFFAVRPEGSVSTLKIQRTERGDSAVYLCASSGSAAGELFFGEGSRLTVL.

This clonotype was seen at least ten times. The chain joins TRBV20-1 to TRBJ2-1; a possible D gene is TRBD2 (7 bases). The length of the CDR3 is 14 residues. V lost 1 base, J lost 7 bases, and 14 bases lay in between. Per germline, CDR1 DFQATT and CDR2 SNEGSKA (reference sequence). Here the CDR3 DNA reads TGCAGTGCTAGAGTGGGGGGCGGGAGAAATGAGCAGTTCTTC. This encodes CSARVGGGRNEQFF.

In this sample, this clonotype turned up many times. The chain uses TRBV7-2 and TRBJ1-2, with TRBD1 matching 7 bases. V lost 5 bases, J lost 0 bases, and 6 bases stayed unmatched. CDR1 and CDR2 (germline): SGHTA, FQGNSA. The CDR3 has 15 residues. In DNA form, the CDR3 reads TGTGCCAGCAGCAAGGACAGGAACCCTAACTATGGCTACACCTTC. Translation: CASSKDRNPNYGYTF.

Many counts were recorded for this clonotype. The chain joins TRBV27 to TRBJ1-1; D gene unclear. This CDR3 region has 16 residues. Germline CDR1 MNHEY, CDR2 SMNVEV (reference sequence). Deletions cut 3 bases from V and 1 base from J, with 15 bases between. As DNA, the CDR3 is TGTGCCAGCAGTTTCTCTGGCTTACGGGGGAACACTGAAGCTTTCTTT. This translates into CASSFSGLRGNTEAFF.

This clonotype was counted many times. This chain connects TRBV9 to TRBJ2-7; D gene uncertain. The CDR3 contains 14 residues. The germline CDR1 and CDR2 sequences are SGDLS and YYNGEE. Trimming stripped 4 bases from V and 5 bases from J, with 16 bases between. The CDR3 region has the DNA TGTGCCAGCAGCCCCCGGACGGGTAAGGACGAGCAGTACTTC. Its translation is CASSPRTGKDEQYF.

This clonotype was seen repeatedly, ten times or more. The J gene is TRBJ2-1, the V gene TRBV5-1, with 14 bases aligning to TRBD2. The CDR3 sequence is 17 residues long. J gave up 9 bases and V 4 bases, and 12 bases lay outside the gene matches. The V gene's germline CDR1 is SGHRS and CDR2 YFSETQ. The CDR3 region has the DNA TGCGCCAGCAGCCTAGCGACTAGCGGGAGGGCGCTAAGTGAGCAGTTCTTC. It specifies CASSLATSGRALSEQFF.

To note about this clonotype: Given a much more abundant clone one base away, this may be a read error. The rearrangement links TRBV7-2 to TRBJ2-1; 10 bases are shared with TRBD2. The germline V gene has CDR1 SGHTA and CDR2 FQGNSA. This CDR3 region has 17 residues. CDR3: CAGSLVGAGGRLNEQFF. CDR3 coding DNA: TGTGCCGGCAGCTTAGTAGGAGCGGGAGGGCGTTTAAATGAGCAGTTCTTC.

The J gene is TRBJ2-5, the V gene TRBV19; no clear D. This CDR3 is 12 amino acids long. The ends were cut back, 3 bases at V and 5 bases at J, with 7 bases in the middle. Germline V gene lookup returns CDR1 LNHDA and CDR2 SQIVND (reference sequence). CDR3 in amino acids: CASSMMGETQYF. The CDR3 DNA reads as TGTGCCAGTAGTATGATGGGCGAGACCCAGTACTTC.

The rearrangement uses TRBV2 and TRBJ2-5; 15 positions match TRBD2. V lost 5 bases, J lost 5 bases, and 6 bases stayed unmatched. The CDR3 is made up of 16 amino acids. CDR1 SNHLY and CDR2 FYNNEI come from the germline V gene. Here the CDR3 reads CASSWTSGGARETQYF. The DNA for the CDR3 is TGTGCCAGCAGTTGGACTAGCGGGGGGGCCCGGGAGACCCAGTACTTC.